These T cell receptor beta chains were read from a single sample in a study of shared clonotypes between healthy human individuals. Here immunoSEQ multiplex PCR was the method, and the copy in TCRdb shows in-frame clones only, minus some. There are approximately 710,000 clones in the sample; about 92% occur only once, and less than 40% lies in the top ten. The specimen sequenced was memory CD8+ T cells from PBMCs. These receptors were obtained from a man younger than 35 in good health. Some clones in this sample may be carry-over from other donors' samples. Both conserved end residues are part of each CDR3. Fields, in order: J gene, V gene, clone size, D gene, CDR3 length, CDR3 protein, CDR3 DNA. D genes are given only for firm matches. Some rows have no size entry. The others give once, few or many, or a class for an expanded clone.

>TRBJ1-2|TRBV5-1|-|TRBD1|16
CASSYKETGDDYGYTF
TGCGCCAGCAGCTACAAAGAGACAGGGGACGACTATGGCTACACCTTC
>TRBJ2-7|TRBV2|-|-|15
CASSELGPLSYEQYF
TGTGCCAGCAGTGAATTGGGGCCTCTCTCCTACGAGCAGTACTTC
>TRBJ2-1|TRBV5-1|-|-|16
CASSLIGGSSYNEQFF
TGCGCCAGCAGCTTGATCGGGGGCTCGTCCTACAATGAGCAGTTCTTC
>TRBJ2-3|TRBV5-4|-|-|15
CASSFSRSSTDTQYF
TGTGCCAGCAGCTTCTCAAGGTCTAGCACAGATACGCAGTATTTT
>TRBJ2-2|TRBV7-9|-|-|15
CASSLRTDNTGELFF
TGTGCCAGCAGCTTGCGCACAGACAACACCGGGGAGCTGTTTTTT
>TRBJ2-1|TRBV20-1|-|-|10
CSAIGNEQFF
TGCAGTGCTATTGGCAATGAGCAGTTCTTC
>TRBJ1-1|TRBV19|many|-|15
CASSMFFGVGTEAFF
TGTGCCAGTAGTATGTTTTTTGGGGTAGGCACTGAAGCTTTCTTT
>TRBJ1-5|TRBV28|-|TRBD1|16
CASSSTTGSSNQPQHF
TGTGCCAGCAGCTCTACGACAGGGAGTAGCAATCAGCCCCAGCATTTT
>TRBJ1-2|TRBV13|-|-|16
CASSPSPQGFDYGYTF
TGTGCCAGCAGCCCCTCCCCCCAGGGCTTTGACTATGGCTACACCTTC
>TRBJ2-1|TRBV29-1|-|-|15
CSVVGAASSYNEQFF
TGCAGCGTTGTTGGGGCAGCTAGCTCCTACAATGAGCAGTTCTTC
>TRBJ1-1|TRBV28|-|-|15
CASSFRRDGNTEAFF
TGTGCCAGCAGTTTCCGCCGGGACGGGAACACTGAAGCTTTCTTT
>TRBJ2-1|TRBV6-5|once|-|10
CASRRTEQFF
TGTGCCAGCCGAAGGACAGAGCAGTTCTTC
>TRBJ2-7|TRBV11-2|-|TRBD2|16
CASSLVPPLAGYEQYF
TGTGCCAGCAGCTTAGTACCTCCACTAGCGGGCTACGAGCAGTACTTC
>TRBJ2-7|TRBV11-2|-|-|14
CASSLDIWGYEQYF
TGTGCCAGCAGCTTAGATATTTGGGGCTACGAGCAGTACTTC
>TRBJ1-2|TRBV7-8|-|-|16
CASSLVARGANYGYTF
TGTGCCAGCAGCTTAGTTGCGAGGGGAGCTAACTATGGCTACACCTTC
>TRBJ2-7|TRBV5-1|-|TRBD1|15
CASSFEGQGVNEQYF
TGCGCCAGCAGCTTTGAGGGACAGGGAGTCAACGAGCAGTACTTC
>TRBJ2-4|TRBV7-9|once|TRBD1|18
CASSGTVRLREAKNIQYF
TGTGCCAGCAGCGGGACAGTAAGACTGCGAGAAGCCAAAAACATTCAGTACTTC
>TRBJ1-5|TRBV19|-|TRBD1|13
CASGDRDRQPQHF
TGTGCCAGTGGGGACAGGGATAGACAGCCCCAGCATTTT
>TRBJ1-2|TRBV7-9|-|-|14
CASSLGVATRGYTF
TGTGCCAGCAGCTTAGGTGTAGCAACGAGGGGCTACACCTTC
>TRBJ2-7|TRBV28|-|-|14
CASSFPITLYEQYF
TGTGCCAGCAGTTTTCCCATAACCCTTTACGAGCAGTACTTC
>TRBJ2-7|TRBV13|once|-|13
CASSPGGGHEQYF
TGTGCCAGCAGCCCCGGCGGAGGCCACGAGCAGTACTTC
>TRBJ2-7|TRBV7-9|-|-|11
CASSFVSEQYF
TGTGCCAGCAGCTTCGTCAGCGAGCAGTACTTC
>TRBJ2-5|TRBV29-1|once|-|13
CSALGQYQETQYF
TGCAGCGCTCTCGGACAGTACCAAGAGACCCAGTACTTC
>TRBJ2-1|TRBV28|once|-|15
CASSLRPSSYNEQFF
TGTGCCAGCAGTTTAAGACCTAGCTCCTACAATGAGCAGTTCTTC
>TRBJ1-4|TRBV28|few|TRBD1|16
CASSDIDRGSEEKLFF
TGTGCCAGCAGTGATATAGACAGGGGCTCGGAGGAAAAACTGTTTTTT
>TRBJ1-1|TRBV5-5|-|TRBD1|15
CASSGDRLTNTEAFF
TGTGCCAGCAGCGGGGACAGACTTACCAACACTGAAGCTTTCTTT
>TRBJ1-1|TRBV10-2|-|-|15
CASVEDRAPHTEAFF
TGCGCCAGCGTAGAGGACCGAGCACCCCACACTGAAGCTTTCTTT
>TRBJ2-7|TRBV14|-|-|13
CASSQVRAGEQYF
TGTGCCAGCAGCCAAGTACGGGCGGGGGAGCAGTACTTC
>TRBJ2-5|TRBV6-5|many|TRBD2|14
CASTPTSRQETQYF
TGTGCCAGCACCCCGACTAGCCGGCAAGAGACCCAGTACTTC
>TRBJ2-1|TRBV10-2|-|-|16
CASSENWGSSYNEQFF
TGCGCCAGCAGTGAGAATTGGGGTAGCTCCTACAATGAGCAGTTCTTC
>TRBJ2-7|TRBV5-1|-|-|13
CASSETELYEQYF
TGCGCCAGCAGCGAGACAGAGCTCTACGAGCAGTACTTC
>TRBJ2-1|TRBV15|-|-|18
CATSSPPRPLLAADEQFF
TGTGCCACCAGCAGCCCTCCTCGACCTCTCCTCGCGGCGGATGAGCAGTTCTTC
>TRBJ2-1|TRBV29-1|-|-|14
CSVDPSVTTTEQFF
TGCAGCGTTGATCCCAGTGTCACTACGACGGAGCAGTTCTTC
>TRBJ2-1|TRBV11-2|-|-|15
CASSFDPSSYNEQFF
TGTGCCAGCAGCTTCGACCCCTCCTCCTACAATGAGCAGTTCTTC
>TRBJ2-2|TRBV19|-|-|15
CASLQHDANTGELFF
TGTGCCAGCCTACAGCACGATGCTAACACCGGGGAGCTGTTTTTT
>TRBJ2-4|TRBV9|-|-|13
CASSVDGKNIQYF
TGTGCCAGCAGCGTAGACGGGAAAAACATTCAGTACTTC
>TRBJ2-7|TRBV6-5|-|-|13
CASSYSITYEQYF
TGTGCCAGCAGTTACTCGATTACCTACGAGCAGTACTTC
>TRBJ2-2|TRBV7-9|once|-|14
CAGPMRENTGELFF
TGTGCCGGACCAATGAGGGAGAACACCGGGGAGCTGTTTTTT
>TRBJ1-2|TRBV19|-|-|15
CASSIGRRVNYGYTF
TGTGCCAGTAGTATAGGGCGCAGAGTTAACTATGGCTACACCTTC
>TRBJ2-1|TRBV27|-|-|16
CASSFQLLQGNNEQFF
TGTGCCAGCAGTTTCCAGTTACTCCAGGGGAACAATGAGCAGTTCTTC
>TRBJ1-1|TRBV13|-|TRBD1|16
CASSLRTGGMNTEAFF
TGTGCCAGCAGCTTACGGACAGGGGGCATGAACACTGAAGCTTTCTTT
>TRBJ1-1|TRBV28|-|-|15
CASSLRWGENTEAFF
TGTGCCAGCAGTTTACGCTGGGGGGAGAACACTGAAGCTTTCTTT
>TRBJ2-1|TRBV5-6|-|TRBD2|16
CASSLEGRVYYNEQFF
TGTGCCAGCAGCTTGGAGGGGAGGGTGTACTACAATGAGCAGTTCTTC
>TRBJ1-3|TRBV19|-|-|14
CASSWGISGNTIYF
TGTGCCAGTAGTTGGGGTATCTCTGGAAACACCATATATTTT
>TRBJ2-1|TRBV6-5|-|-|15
CASSLVQDRYNEQFF
TGTGCCAGCAGTTTAGTACAGGACAGATACAATGAGCAGTTCTTC
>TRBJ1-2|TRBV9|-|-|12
CASSEGGYGYTF
TGTGCCAGCAGCGAAGGGGGCTATGGCTACACCTTC
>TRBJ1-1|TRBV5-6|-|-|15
CASSLPDHTNTEAFF
TGTGCCAGCAGCTTACCAGACCATACGAACACTGAAGCTTTCTTT
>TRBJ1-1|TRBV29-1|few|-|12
CSVWSGNTEAFF
TGCAGCGTTTGGTCTGGGAACACTGAAGCTTTCTTT
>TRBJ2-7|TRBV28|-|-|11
CASKGTYEQYF
TGTGCCAGCAAGGGAACCTACGAGCAGTACTTC
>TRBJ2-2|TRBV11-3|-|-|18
CASSLDGLIGGHTGELFF
TGTGCCAGCAGCTTAGACGGACTAATTGGTGGACACACCGGGGAGCTGTTTTTT
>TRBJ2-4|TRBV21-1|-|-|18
CASSTNGDRTLAKNIQYF
TGTGCCAGCAGCACCAATGGTGACAGAACGCTAGCCAAAAACATTCAGTACTTC
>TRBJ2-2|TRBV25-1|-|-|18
CASSEYIRGGLNTGELFF
TGTGCCAGCAGTGAATATATAAGGGGAGGTCTTAACACCGGGGAGCTGTTTTTT
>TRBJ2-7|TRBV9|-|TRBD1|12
CASRGRGPEQYF
TGTGCCAGCAGAGGCAGGGGGCCCGAGCAGTACTTC
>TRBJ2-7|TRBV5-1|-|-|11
CASSGSYEQYF
TGCGCCAGCAGCGGAAGCTACGAGCAGTACTTC
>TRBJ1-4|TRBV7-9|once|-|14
CASRSGSPTEKLFF
TGTGCCAGCAGGTCAGGGAGTCCTACTGAAAAACTGTTTTTT
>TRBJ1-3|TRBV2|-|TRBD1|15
CASSWDRGHGNTIYF
TGTGCCAGCAGTTGGGACAGGGGGCATGGAAACACCATATATTTT
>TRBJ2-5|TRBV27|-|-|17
CASSLYWGAEAQETQYF
TGTGCCAGCAGTTTATATTGGGGCGCCGAGGCCCAAGAGACCCAGTACTTC
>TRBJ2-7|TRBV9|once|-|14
CASSVGASSYEQYF
TGTGCCAGCAGCGTAGGGGCCAGCTCCTACGAGCAGTACTTC